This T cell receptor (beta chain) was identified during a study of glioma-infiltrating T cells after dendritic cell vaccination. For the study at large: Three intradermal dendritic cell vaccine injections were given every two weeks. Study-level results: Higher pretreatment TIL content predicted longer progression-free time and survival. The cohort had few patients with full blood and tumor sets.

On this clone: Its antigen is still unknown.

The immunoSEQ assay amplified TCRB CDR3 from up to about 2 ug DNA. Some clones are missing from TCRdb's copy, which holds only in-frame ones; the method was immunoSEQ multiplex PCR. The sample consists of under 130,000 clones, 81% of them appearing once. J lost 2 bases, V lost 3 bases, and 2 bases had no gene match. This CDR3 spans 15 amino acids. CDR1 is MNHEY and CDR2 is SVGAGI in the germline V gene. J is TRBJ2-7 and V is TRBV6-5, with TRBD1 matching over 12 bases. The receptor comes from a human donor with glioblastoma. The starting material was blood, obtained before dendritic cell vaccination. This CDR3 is CASSYGTGGPYEQYF. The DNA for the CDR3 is TGTGCCAGCAGTTATGGGACAGGGGGCCCCTACGAGCAGTACTTC.